Below, 31 T cell receptor beta chains from the same sample are listed, as sequenced in a study of T cell repertoires in ileal Crohn's disease. Assay: immunoSEQ multiplex PCR; the TCRdb copy retains only in-frame clones and omits some. The repertoire consists of 7,500 to 9,500 clones, with 65% to 80% occurring once and the leading ten covering around 19%. Time point reported: neoterminal ileum biopsy at postoperative endoscopy, about 6 months after surgery. Sequencing was carried out using ileal tissue. Source of these receptors: an adult with Crohn's disease.

This chain uses TRBV19 with TRBJ1-2, with TRBD1 matching over 10 bases. CDR3 length: 12 amino acids. The V gene's germline CDR1 is LNHDA and CDR2 SQIVND (reference sequence). The V segment lost 7 bases and the J segment 13 bases; nucleotides outside the gene matches: 9. CDR3 in amino acids: CASTPDRGQITF. The CDR3 bases are TGTGCCAGTACTCCCGACAGGGGGCAAATCACCTTC. Drawing the rest from reference TRBV19 and TRBJ1-2, the complete variable domain is DGGITQSPKYLFRKEGQNVTLSCEQNLNHDAMYWYRQDPGQGLRLIYYSQIVNDFQKGDIAEGYSVSREKKESFPLTVTSAQKNPTAFYLCASTPDRGQITFGSGTRLTVV.

The genes are TRBV7-2 and TRBJ2-7; 9 bases map to TRBD2. CDR1 and CDR2 from the germline V gene are SGHTA and FQGNSA. Trimming removed 2 bases from V and 7 bases from J; junction bases left unmatched: 12. The CDR3 totals 16 residues. For the CDR3, the DNA is TGTGCCAGCAGCTTATTAGCGGGAGTGCTCCGGGGGGAGCAGTACTTC. Amino acids: CASSLLAGVLRGEQYF.

V gene TRBV2 combines with J gene TRBJ2-3, with a weak D call TRBD2 (5 bases). V dropped 4 bases and J dropped 0 bases, with 17 bases sitting between them. CDR3 length equals 17 residues. Germline V CDR1 and CDR2: SNHLY, FYNNEI. The CDR3 nucleotides read TGTGCCAGCAGTGGGGTCTTAGCGTCAACTAGCACAGATACGCAGTATTTT. This codes for CASSGVLASTSTDTQYF.

The chain carries TRBV19 and TRBJ1-5; 8 bases are a match to TRBD1. V dropped 5 bases and J dropped 6; count of bases not matched to a gene: 9. The CDR3 covers 15 residues. Per the germline V gene, CDR1 is LNHDA and CDR2 is SQIVND (reference sequence). The CDR3 DNA is TGTGCCAGTAGTCTGGGACAGGTATGGGGTCAGCCCCAGCATTTT. Translation: CASSLGQVWGQPQHF.

The chain employs TRBV5-1 and TRBJ2-7; D is perhaps TRBD2 (6 bases). The CDR3 is 12 amino acids. Trimming cost V 3 bases and J 6 bases, with 10 bases left between them. Germline CDR1 and CDR2: SGHRS and YFSETQ. The DNA of the CDR3 is TGCGCCAGCAGCTACACTAGCTCCGAGCAGTACTTC. Protein product: CASSYTSSEQYF.

The chain combines TRBV9 with TRBJ2-3; D ambiguous. Germline V gives CDR1 SGDLS, CDR2 YYNGEE. Trimming removed 1 base from V and 0 bases from J, with 9 bases in between. This CDR3 contains 15 residues. The CDR3 reads CASSVRAPSTDTQYF. The CDR3 DNA reads TGTGCCAGCAGCGTACGCGCCCCTAGCACAGATACGCAGTATTTT.

This chain links TRBV10-3 with TRBJ2-3, with TRBD2 identical over 9 bases. The V gene's germline CDR1 is ENHRY and CDR2 SYGVKD. CDR3 length: 14 residues. V lost 8 bases and J lost 2; bases outside the gene matches: 5. The CDR3 here is CAIRGGVFTDTQYF. The DNA of the CDR3 is TGTGCCATCCGCGGGGGGGTATTCACAGATACGCAGTATTTT.

V gene TRBV7-2 combines with J gene TRBJ2-7; 7 bases fit TRBD1. Germline CDR1 reads SGHTA; CDR2 reads FQGNSA. V lost 5 bases, J lost 5 bases, and 6 bases stayed unmatched. The CDR3 contains 13 residues. Here the CDR3 DNA reads TGTGCCAGCAGCAGACAAACAGGGGACGAGCAGTACTTC. Translation gives CASSRQTGDEQYF. Complete variable domain (other parts from reference TRBV7-2 and TRBJ2-7): GAGVSQSPSNKVTEKGKDVELRCDPISGHTALYWYRQSLGQGLEFLIYFQGNSAPDKSGLPSDRFSAERTGGSVSTLTIQRTQQEDSAVYLCASSRQTGDEQYFGPGTRLTVT.

The chain recombines TRBV6-1 with TRBJ2-3; 10 nucleotides align to TRBD2. Germline V gene sequence: CDR1 MNHNS, CDR2 SASEGT. The CDR3 has 15 residues. Unmatched junction bases numbered 4, after V lost 4 bases and J lost 3 bases. DNA of the CDR3: TGTGCCAGCAGTGCCGGGACTAGCGATACAGATACGCAGTATTTT. The encoded protein is CASSAGTSDTDTQYF.

This clone was counted a single time. A read error may produce the germline difference seen at one junction end. The same CDR3 also results from other DNA sequences found in this sample. V gene TRBV7-9 combines with J gene TRBJ1-6, with D possibly matching TRBD1 (6 bases). Germline V gives CDR1 SEHNR, CDR2 FQNEAQ (reference sequence). The CDR3 is made up of 15 amino acids. This CDR3 reads CASSSPTGFDSPLHF. The CDR3 coding sequence is TGTGCCAGCAGCTCCCCAACAGGGTTCGATTCGCCCCTCCACTTT.

The chain joins TRBV10-3 to TRBJ2-7; D uncertain. CDR3 length: 14 amino acids. CDR1 and CDR2 from the germline V gene are ENHRY and SYGVKD. The V gene lost 0 bases and the J gene lost 1 base, with 7 bases spanning the gap. In nucleotides, the CDR3 is TGTGCCATCAGTGAGTCAACCGGGTCCTACGAGCAGTACTTC. It translates to CAISESTGSYEQYF.

The chain employs TRBV18 and TRBJ2-1; 8 nucleotides align to TRBD1. The CDR3 runs 17 residues. Germline CDR1 and CDR2: KGHSH and LQKENI. V was pared by 6 bases and J by 1 base, with 11 bases of the junction left unmatched. In DNA form, the CDR3 reads TGTGCCAGCTCCCCTTTGCCGGGACAGGTTTCCTACAATGAGCAGTTCTTC. Residues: CASSPLPGQVSYNEQFF. Full variable domain (missing parts from reference TRBV18 and TRBJ2-1): NAGVMQNPRHLVRRRGQEARLRCSPMKGHSHVYWYRQLPEEGLKFMVYLQKENIIDESGMPKERFSAEFPKEGPSILRIQQVVRGDSAAYFCASSPLPGQVSYNEQFFGPGTRLTVL.

The chain has TRBV5-6 and TRBJ1-2; D perhaps matches TRBD1 (5 bases). The CDR3 is made up of 18 amino acids. V was pared by 4 bases and J by 0 bases, with 22 bases between. In germline, CDR1 is SGHDT, CDR2 YYEEEE. CDR3 amino acids: CASSPPGGALNTNYGYTF. The CDR3 nucleotides are TGTGCCAGCAGCCCCCCGGGTGGGGCTCTTAATACTAACTATGGCTACACCTTC.

The rearrangement joins TRBV5-6 to TRBJ2-7; D may be TRBD2 (5 bases). CDR3 length: 15 residues. Between the trimmed V and J ends, which lost 2 bases and 4 bases, there was a span of 16 bases. Germline CDR1 SGHDT, CDR2 YYEEEE. The CDR3 DNA follows: TGTGCCAGCAGCTTCATGAGGGATCCCCCTTACGAGCAGTACTTC. Translating it yields CASSFMRDPPYEQYF.

The chain joins TRBV2 to TRBJ2-6, with 7 bases identical to TRBD2. There are 18 residues in the CDR3. V trimming: 7 bases; J trimming: 0 bases; junction bases outside the gene matches: 12. Germline values: CDR1 SNHLY, CDR2 FYNNEI. CDR3 in amino acids: CASTRRRGSRSGANVLTF. Written as DNA, the CDR3 is TGTGCCAGCACCCGGCGGCGGGGGTCCCGCTCTGGGGCCAACGTCCTGACTTTC.

This clone was seen a handful of times. This chain uses TRBV9 with TRBJ2-2; D call uncertain. The length of the CDR3 is 13 residues. The germline CDR1 and CDR2 sequences are SGDLS and YYNGEE. Trimming took off 3 bases at V and 1 base at J, with 4 bases between the two ends. CDR3 in amino acids: CASSAQNTGELFF. The CDR3 bases are TGTGCCAGCAGCGCCCAGAACACCGGGGAGCTGTTTTTT.

The chain links TRBV29-1 to TRBJ2-1; weak D call: TRBD1 (7 bases). CDR1 and CDR2 from the germline V gene are SQVTM and ANQGSEA. V dropped 1 base and J dropped 9 bases, with 19 bases sitting between them. This CDR3 contains 15 residues. The CDR3: CSVEAAAGGFSEQFF. DNA for the CDR3: TGCAGCGTTGAAGCGGCGGCAGGGGGGTTCAGTGAGCAGTTCTTC.

As to this clone: The junction departs from germline at one end; a sequencing error may be responsible. J is TRBJ2-7 and V is TRBV15, with no clear D. From germline, CDR1 is LNHNV and CDR2 YYDKDF (reference sequence). This CDR3 has 14 amino acids. CDR3 DNA sequence: TGTGCCACCAGCAGAGAAACGTTCCACTACGAGCAATACTTC. Encoded protein: CATSRETFHYEQYF.

V is TRBV19 and J is TRBJ2-1, with 9 positions matching TRBD1. The germline V gene has CDR1 LNHDA and CDR2 SQIVND (reference sequence). With V trimmed by 5 bases and J by 6 bases, 8 bases remained unmatched. This CDR3 is 15 amino acids long. CDR3 coding DNA: TGTGCCAGTAGTGGGGGACAGGGTTATTCCAATGAGCAGTTCTTC. Protein product: CASSGGQGYSNEQFF.

The chain uses TRBV9 and TRBJ2-1; D may be TRBD2 (5 bases). The CDR3 spans 13 residues. Germline V gives CDR1 SGDLS, CDR2 YYNGEE. The ends were cut back, 1 base at V and 13 bases at J, with 15 bases in the middle. The CDR3 region is CASSVSGNSEQFF. The CDR3 nucleotides read TGTGCCAGCAGCGTATCGGGGAACTCTGAACAGTTCTTC.

This chain connects TRBV4-2 to TRBJ2-2; tentative D call: TRBD2 (5 bases). Germline V gives CDR1 LGHNA, CDR2 YNFKEQ. The ends were cut back, 4 bases at V and 7 bases at J, with 10 bases in the middle. This CDR3 region has 13 residues. CDR3 loop: CASSPRTVGELFF. CDR3 nucleotides: TGTGCCAGCAGCCCCCGGACTGTCGGGGAGCTGTTTTTT.

The chain has TRBV30 and TRBJ2-5; possible D gene TRBD2, 7 bases. V lost 5 bases and J 4 bases, leaving 20 bases between the germline ends. CDR1 GTSNPN and CDR2 SVGIG come from the germline V gene (reference sequence). This CDR3 contains 15 residues. CDR3 bases: TGTGCCTGGTCAGGAGGGGGGGGCGAAGCAGAGACCCAGTACTTC. This translates into CAWSGGGGEAETQYF. The full variable domain, rest sourced from reference TRBV30 and TRBJ2-5, is SQTIHQWPATLVQPVGSPLSLECTVEGTSNPNLYWYRQAAGRGLQLLFYSVGIGQISSEVPQNLSASRPQDRQFILSSKKLLLSDSGFYLCAWSGGGGEAETQYFGPGTRLLVL.

V gene TRBV19 combines with J gene TRBJ2-7; 9 bases are shared with TRBD1. The CDR3 is 14 residues long. V lost 7 bases to trimming and J lost 6 bases; unmatched junction nucleotides: 10. Germline CDR1 reads LNHDA; CDR2 reads SQIVND (reference sequence). This CDR3 is CASTKGQGLGEQYF. CDR3 in DNA: TGTGCCAGTACAAAGGGACAGGGCCTGGGCGAGCAGTACTTC. The complete variable domain, with remaining parts taken from reference TRBV19 and TRBJ2-7, reads DGGITQSPKYLFRKEGQNVTLSCEQNLNHDAMYWYRQDPGQGLRLIYYSQIVNDFQKGDIAEGYSVSREKKESFPLTVTSAQKNPTAFYLCASTKGQGLGEQYFGPGTRLTVT.

The CDR3 DNA is TGTGCCAGCAGCTCGAGGCAGGGGGGTCAGCCCCAGCATTTT. This translates into CASSSRQGGQPQHF. The chain combines TRBV7-2 with TRBJ1-5, with 7 bases fitting TRBD1. From germline, CDR1 is SGHTA and CDR2 FQGNSA. The CDR3 contains 14 residues. V was pared by 4 bases and J by 6 bases, with 6 bases of the junction left unmatched.

The chain joins TRBV5-5 to TRBJ2-5, with 8 bases lining up with TRBD2. The CDR3 loop spans 14 amino acids. CDR1 and CDR2 (germline): SGHKS, YYEKEE (reference sequence). After removal of 4 bases from V and 5 bases from J, the junction contained 7 bases not matched to a gene. DNA of the CDR3: TGTGCCAGCAGCCAGCGGGGGCTCCTCGAGACCCAGTACTTC. Its protein product is CASSQRGLLETQYF.

V usage is TRBV9 and J usage is TRBJ2-1; tentative D call: TRBD2 (6 bases). CDR1 and CDR2 from the germline V gene are SGDLS and YYNGEE. The CDR3 runs to 17 residues. Trimming took 2 bases from V and 0 from J, leaving 15 bases between them. The CDR3 region has the DNA TGTGCCAGCAGCGTTGTTCCTAGCGCGAACTCCTACAATGAGCAGTTCTTC. Amino acids: CASSVVPSANSYNEQFF.

The chain joins TRBV7-9 to TRBJ2-7; 7 bases line up with TRBD1. The CDR3 covers 18 residues. Germline CDR1 and CDR2: SEHNR and FQNEAQ (reference sequence). Germline trimming cut 3 bases from V and 2 bases from J; bases unmatched to any gene: 16. CDR3 sequence (DNA): TGTGCCAGCAGCTTTGTTCATAGACGGCAGGGGGTTCCCTACGAGCAGTACTTC. It yields the protein CASSFVHRRQGVPYEQYF.

J is TRBJ1-2 and V is TRBV5-1; D unclear. From germline, CDR1 is SGHRS and CDR2 YFSETQ. The V end lost 0 bases, the J end lost 0 bases, and 9 bases lay between the germline ends. The CDR3 runs 15 residues. The CDR3 region has the DNA TGCGCCAGCAGCTTGGCCCCGACAACTAACTATGGCTACACCTTC. Its translation: CASSLAPTTNYGYTF.

This clone was counted a few times. The chain recombines TRBV7-2 with TRBJ2-5; 13 bases are a match to TRBD2. The CDR3 sequence is 16 residues long. Germline V CDR1 and CDR2: SGHTA, FQGNSA. V trimming: 5 bases; J trimming: 7 bases; junction bases outside the gene matches: 10. In DNA, the CDR3 is TGTGCCAGCAGCGCCCAAACTAGCGGGGGGGCCGCGACCCAGTACTTC. Amino acid sequence: CASSAQTSGGAATQYF.

This clone has just a few counts. The chain carries TRBV19 and TRBJ1-2, with 12 bases aligning to TRBD1. The CDR3 has 15 amino acids. CDR1 and CDR2 (germline): LNHDA, SQIVND (reference sequence). V was clipped by 6 bases and J by 3 bases; unmatched bases: 5. The CDR3 DNA is TGTGCCAGTAGAACGGGACAGGGGGCGCACTATGGCTACACCTTC. Protein sequence: CASRTGQGAHYGYTF.

The chain has TRBV14 and TRBJ1-3; 8 nucleotides match TRBD1. V gave up 4 bases and J gave up 4 bases; unmatched junction bases: 6. The CDR3 is 15 amino acids. Looked up from germline, CDR1 is SGHDN and CDR2 is FVKESK. The CDR3, as DNA: TGTGCCAGCAGCCGGACAGGGACGGGCGGAAACACCATATATTTT. This encodes CASSRTGTGGNTIYF.